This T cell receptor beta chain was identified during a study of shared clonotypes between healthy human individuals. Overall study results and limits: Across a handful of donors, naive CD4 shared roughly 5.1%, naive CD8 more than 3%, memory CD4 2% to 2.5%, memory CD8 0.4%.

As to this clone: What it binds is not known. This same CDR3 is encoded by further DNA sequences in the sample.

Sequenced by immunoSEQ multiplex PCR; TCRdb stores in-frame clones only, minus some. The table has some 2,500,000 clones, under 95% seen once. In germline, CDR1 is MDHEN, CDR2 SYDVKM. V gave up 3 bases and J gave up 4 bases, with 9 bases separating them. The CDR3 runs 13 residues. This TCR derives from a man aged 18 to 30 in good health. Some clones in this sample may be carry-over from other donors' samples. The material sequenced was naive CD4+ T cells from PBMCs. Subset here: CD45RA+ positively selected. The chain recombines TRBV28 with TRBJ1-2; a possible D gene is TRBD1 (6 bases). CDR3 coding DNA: TGTGCCAGCAGTTTGGACAGACGCTATGGCTACACCTTC. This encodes CASSLDRRYGYTF.